This TCR beta chain was sequenced during a study of siplizumab effects on memory and regulatory T cells. Whole-study findings and limits: Mean Treg-derived proportions of mappable alloreactive CD4+ clones were roughly 69% for siplizumab and 25% to 30% for controls.

TCRdb keeps only in-frame clones here, not all; method: immunoSEQ multiplex PCR. The sample has 100,000 to 120,000 clones; about 92% are singletons. A remark on this clone: Antigen: not known.

Sequenced sample: CD4+ T cells sorted from blood. This clonotype was obtained from a human donor in good health.

The CDR3 nucleotides are TGTGCCAGCAGCTTAGCGAACGAGCAGTACTTC. Residues: CASSLANEQYF. The chain has TRBV11-2 and TRBJ2-7, with D uncertain. V was cut by 1 base and J by 5 bases, with 3 bases left in between. The CDR3 is made up of 11 amino acids. The germline gives CDR1 SGHAT, CDR2 FQNNGV.